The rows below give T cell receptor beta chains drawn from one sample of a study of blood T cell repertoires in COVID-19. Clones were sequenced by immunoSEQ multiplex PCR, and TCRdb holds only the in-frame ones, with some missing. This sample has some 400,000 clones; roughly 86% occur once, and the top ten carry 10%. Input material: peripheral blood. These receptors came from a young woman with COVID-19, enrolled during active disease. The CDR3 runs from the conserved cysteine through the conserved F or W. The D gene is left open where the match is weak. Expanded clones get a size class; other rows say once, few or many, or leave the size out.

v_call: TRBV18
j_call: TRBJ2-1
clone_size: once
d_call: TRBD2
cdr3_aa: CASSPGLAGGFFNEQFF
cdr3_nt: TGTGCCAGCTCACCGGGACTAGCGGGAGGGTTCTTTAATGAGCAGTTCTTC

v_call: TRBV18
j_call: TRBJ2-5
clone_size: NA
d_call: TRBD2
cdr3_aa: CASSPREGPAQETQYF
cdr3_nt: TGTGCCAGCTCACCGCGGGAGGGCCCAGCGCAAGAGACCCAGTACTTC

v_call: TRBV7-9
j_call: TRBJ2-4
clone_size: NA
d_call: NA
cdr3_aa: CASSSGLLSIQYF
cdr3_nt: TGTGCCAGCAGCTCCGGACTGCTTAGCATTCAGTACTTC

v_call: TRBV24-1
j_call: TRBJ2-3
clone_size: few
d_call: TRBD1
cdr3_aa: CATSDTGTGEDTQYF
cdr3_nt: TGTGCCACCAGTGACACAGGGACAGGGGAAGATACGCAGTATTTT

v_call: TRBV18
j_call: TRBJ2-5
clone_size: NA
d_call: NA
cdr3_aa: CASSPGLDQETQYF
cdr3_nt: TGTGCCAGCTCACCGGGACTTGACCAAGAGACCCAGTACTTC

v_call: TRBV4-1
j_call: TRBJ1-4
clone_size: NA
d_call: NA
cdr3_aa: CASSQEGQGNEKLFF
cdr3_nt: TGCGCCAGCAGCCAAGAGGGCCAGGGTAATGAAAAACTGTTTTTT

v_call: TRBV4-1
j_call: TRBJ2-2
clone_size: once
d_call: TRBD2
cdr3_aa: CASSPSPLAAHTGELFF
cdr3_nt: TGCGCCAGCAGCCCCTCCCCACTAGCGGCCCACACCGGGGAGCTGTTTTTT

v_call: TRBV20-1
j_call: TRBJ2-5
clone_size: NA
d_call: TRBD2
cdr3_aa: CSATEFLAGVQETQYF
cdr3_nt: TGCAGTGCTACTGAATTCTTAGCGGGAGTTCAAGAGACCCAGTACTTC

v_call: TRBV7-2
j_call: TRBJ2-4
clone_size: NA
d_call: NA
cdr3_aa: CASSLARGQNIQYF
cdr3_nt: TGTGCCAGCAGCTTAGCCAGGGGACAAAACATTCAGTACTTC

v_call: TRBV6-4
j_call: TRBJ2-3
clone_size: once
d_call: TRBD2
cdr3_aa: CASSDAASGTDTQYF
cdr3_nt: TGTGCCAGCAGTGACGCGGCTAGCGGGACAGATACGCAGTATTTT

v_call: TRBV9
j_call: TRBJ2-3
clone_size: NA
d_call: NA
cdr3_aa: CASSAASGTDTQYF
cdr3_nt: TGTGCCAGCAGCGCGGCTAGCGGCACAGATACGCAGTATTTT

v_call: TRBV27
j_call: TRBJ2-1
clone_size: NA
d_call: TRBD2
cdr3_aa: CASSLALAGSYNEQFF
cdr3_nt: TGTGCCAGCAGTTTGGCCCTAGCGGGGTCCTACAATGAGCAGTTCTTC

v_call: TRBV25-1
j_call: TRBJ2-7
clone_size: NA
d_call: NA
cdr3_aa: CASSPGAYEQYF
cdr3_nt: TGTGCCAGCAGCCCCGGGGCCTACGAGCAGTACTTC

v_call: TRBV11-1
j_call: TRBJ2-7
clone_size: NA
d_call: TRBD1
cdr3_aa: CASSLAGTGFYEQYF
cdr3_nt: TGTGCCAGCAGCTTAGCCGGGACAGGGTTCTACGAGCAGTACTTC

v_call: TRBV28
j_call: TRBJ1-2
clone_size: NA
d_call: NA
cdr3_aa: CASSSTIPGSYGYTF
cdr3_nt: TGTGCCAGCAGTTCCACGATCCCCGGGAGCTATGGCTACACCTTC

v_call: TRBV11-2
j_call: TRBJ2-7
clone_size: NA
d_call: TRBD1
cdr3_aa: CASSSSTGGASFYEQYF
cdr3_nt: TGTGCCAGCAGCTCCTCGACAGGGGGCGCTTCGTTCTACGAGCAGTACTTC

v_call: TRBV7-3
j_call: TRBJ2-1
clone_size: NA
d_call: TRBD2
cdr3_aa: CASRSGTSGSKGEQFF
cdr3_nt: TGTGCCAGCAGATCCGGGACTAGCGGGTCCAAGGGGGAGCAGTTCTTC

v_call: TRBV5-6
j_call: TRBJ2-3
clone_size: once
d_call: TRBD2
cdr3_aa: CASSLIGREVADTQYF
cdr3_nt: TGTGCCAGCAGCTTGATCGGACGGGAGGTGGCAGATACGCAGTATTTT

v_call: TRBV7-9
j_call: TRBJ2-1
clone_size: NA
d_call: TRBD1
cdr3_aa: CASSSGQGSPYNEQFF
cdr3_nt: TGTGCCAGCAGCTCGGGACAGGGGTCCCCCTACAATGAGCAGTTCTTC

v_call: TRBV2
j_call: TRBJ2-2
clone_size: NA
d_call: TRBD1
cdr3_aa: CASSAGQGLTGELFF
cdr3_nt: TGTGCCAGCAGTGCCGGACAGGGTTTAACCGGGGAGCTGTTTTTT

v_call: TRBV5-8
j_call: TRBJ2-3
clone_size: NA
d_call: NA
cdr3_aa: CASSLGWRALEDTQYF
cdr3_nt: TGTGCCAGCAGCCTTGGGTGGAGGGCATTGGAAGATACGCAGTATTTT

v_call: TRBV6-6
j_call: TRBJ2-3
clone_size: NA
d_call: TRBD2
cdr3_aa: CASSFRLAGGPDTQYF
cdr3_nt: TGTGCCAGCAGTTTCCGACTAGCGGGAGGGCCAGATACGCAGTATTTT

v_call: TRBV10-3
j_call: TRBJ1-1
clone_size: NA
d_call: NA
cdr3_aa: CASLEGANTEAFF
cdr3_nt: TGTGCCAGCCTTGAGGGCGCGAACACTGAAGCTTTCTTT

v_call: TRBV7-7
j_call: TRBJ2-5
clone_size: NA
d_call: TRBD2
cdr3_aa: CASSLAGGSGIETQYF
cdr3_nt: TGTGCTAGCAGCTTAGCAGGCGGGAGTGGTATAGAGACCCAGTACTTC

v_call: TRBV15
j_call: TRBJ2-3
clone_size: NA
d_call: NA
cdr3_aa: CATSRNVRDTQYF
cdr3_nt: TGTGCCACCAGCAGAAATGTCAGGGATACGCAGTATTTT

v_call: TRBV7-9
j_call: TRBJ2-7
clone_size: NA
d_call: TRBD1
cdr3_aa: CASSYDRGGYEQYF
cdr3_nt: TGTGCCAGCAGCTATGACAGGGGCGGTTACGAGCAGTACTTC

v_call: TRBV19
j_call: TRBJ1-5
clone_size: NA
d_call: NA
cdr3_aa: CASSSTGGNQPQHF
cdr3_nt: TGTGCCAGTAGTTCGACGGGGGGCAACCAGCCCCAGCATTTT

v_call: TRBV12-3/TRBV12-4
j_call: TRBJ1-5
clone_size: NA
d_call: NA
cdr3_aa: CASRDNRNQPQHF
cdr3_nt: TGTGCCAGCAGAGACAACCGGAATCAGCCCCAGCATTTT

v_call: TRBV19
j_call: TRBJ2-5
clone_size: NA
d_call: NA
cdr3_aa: CASSSVPPGETQYF
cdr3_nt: TGTGCCAGTAGTAGCGTCCCCCCAGGGGAGACCCAGTACTTC

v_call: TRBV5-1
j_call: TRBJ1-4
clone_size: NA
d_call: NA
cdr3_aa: CASSLDRAAEKLFF
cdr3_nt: TGCGCCAGCAGCTTGGACAGGGCGGCGGAAAAACTGTTTTTT

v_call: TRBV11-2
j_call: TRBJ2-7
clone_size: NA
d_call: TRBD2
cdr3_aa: CASRLAGGSYEQYF
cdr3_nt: TGTGCCAGTAGACTAGCGGGAGGCTCCTACGAGCAGTACTTC

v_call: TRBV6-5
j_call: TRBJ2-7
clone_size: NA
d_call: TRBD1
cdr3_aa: CASSPRGSGGEQYF
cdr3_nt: TGTGCCAGCAGCCCCAGGGGGAGTGGCGGCGAGCAGTACTTC

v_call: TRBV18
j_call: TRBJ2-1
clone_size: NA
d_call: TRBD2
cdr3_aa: CASSPPSGSRGNEQFF
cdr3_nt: TGTGCCAGCTCACCACCTAGCGGGAGTAGGGGCAATGAGCAGTTCTTC

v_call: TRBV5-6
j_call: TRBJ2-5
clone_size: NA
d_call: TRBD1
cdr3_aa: CASSLQGTQETQYF
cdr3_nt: TGTGCCAGCAGCTTACAGGGGACCCAAGAGACCCAGTACTTC

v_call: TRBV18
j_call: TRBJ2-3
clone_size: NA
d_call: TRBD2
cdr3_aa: CASSFGLATDTQYF
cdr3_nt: TGTGCCAGCTCATTCGGACTAGCCACAGATACGCAGTATTTT

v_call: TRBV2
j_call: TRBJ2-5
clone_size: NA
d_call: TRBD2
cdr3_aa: CASTSGSQETQYF
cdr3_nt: TGTGCCAGCACTAGCGGGTCTCAAGAGACCCAGTACTTC

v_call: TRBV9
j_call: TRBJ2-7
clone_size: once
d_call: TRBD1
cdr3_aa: CASSVAGQIPNEQYF
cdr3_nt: TGTGCCAGCAGCGTAGCGGGACAGATTCCCAACGAGCAGTACTTC

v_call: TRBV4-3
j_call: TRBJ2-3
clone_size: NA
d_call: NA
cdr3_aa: CASSQAPPGGPLGTDTQYF
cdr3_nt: TGCGCCAGCAGCCAAGCCCCCCCGGGGGGCCCCTTAGGCACAGATACGCAGTATTTT

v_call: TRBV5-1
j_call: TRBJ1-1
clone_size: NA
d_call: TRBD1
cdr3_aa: CASSYRQGTEAFF
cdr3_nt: TGCGCCAGCAGCTACAGACAGGGGACTGAAGCTTTCTTT

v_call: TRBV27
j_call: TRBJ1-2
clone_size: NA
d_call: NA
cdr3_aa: CASSFRGSDGYTF
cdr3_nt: TGTGCCAGCAGTTTCAGGGGCTCAGATGGCTACACCTTC

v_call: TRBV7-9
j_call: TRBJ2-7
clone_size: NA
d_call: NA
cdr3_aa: CASSLEMSDSYEQYF
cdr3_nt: TGTGCCAGCAGCTTAGAGATGTCAGACTCCTACGAGCAGTACTTC

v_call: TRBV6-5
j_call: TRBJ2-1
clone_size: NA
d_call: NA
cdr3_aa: CASRVRRSSYNEQFF
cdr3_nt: TGTGCCAGCAGGGTTCGGAGGAGCTCCTACAATGAGCAGTTCTTC

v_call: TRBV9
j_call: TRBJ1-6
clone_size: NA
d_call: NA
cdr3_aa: CASSVGAGGRNSPLHF
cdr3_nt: TGTGCCAGCAGCGTAGGGGCTGGTGGGCGCAATTCACCCCTCCACTTT

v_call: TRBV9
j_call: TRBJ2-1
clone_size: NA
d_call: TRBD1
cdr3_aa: CASSVGGQGHNEQFF
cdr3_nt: TGTGCCAGCAGCGTGGGTGGACAGGGGCACAATGAGCAGTTCTTC

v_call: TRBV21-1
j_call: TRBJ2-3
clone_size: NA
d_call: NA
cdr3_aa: CASTSSGYQGIRDTQYF
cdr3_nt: TGTGCCAGCACCTCAAGCGGCTACCAGGGGATACGGGATACGCAGTATTTT

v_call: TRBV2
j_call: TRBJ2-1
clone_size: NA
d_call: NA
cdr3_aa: CASKRGGNEQFF
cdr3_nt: TGTGCCAGCAAGAGGGGGGGTAATGAGCAGTTCTTC

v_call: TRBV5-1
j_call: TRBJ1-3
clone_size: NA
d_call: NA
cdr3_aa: CASRSSVSGRGTGNTIYF
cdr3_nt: TGCGCCAGCAGAAGTTCGGTGTCCGGACGAGGGACTGGAAACACCATATATTTT